This T cell receptor (beta chain) was found in a study of early T cells in non-severe SARS-CoV-2 infection. Study-wide background: Chains were unpaired, as sequencing was done on bulk RNA from unsorted whole blood. Overall study findings and caveats: The study's VDJdb matching favored anti-spike CD8 responses and missed private and CD4 specificities.

This clonotype has just a few counts. Antigen unknown. Unique molecular identifiers were attached to individual cDNA molecules. In TCRdb, the 5' RACE reads were re-called with MiXCR into one record per CDR3 protein. The table records some 100,000 distinct CDR3 sequences, roughly 15% of them present only once. Trimming left V 2 bases short and J 9 bases short, with 14 bases between. This CDR3 comprises 15 residues. CDR1 is MNHNY, CDR2 SVGAGI, per germline (reference sequence). The chain couples TRBV6-6 to TRBJ1-6; TRBD1 might be the D (6 bases). This clonotype was sampled from an adult who was a healthcare worker with PCR-confirmed SARS-CoV-2 infection or an uninfected control (not recorded which). Sequences were obtained from whole blood. CDR3 amino acids: CASSYGPRGGSPLHF. Written as DNA, the CDR3 is TGTGCCAGCAGTTACGGGCCAAGGGGGGGTTCACCCCTCCACTTT.